Below are 9 T cell receptor beta chains sequenced from a single sample in a study of PD-1 blockade in mismatch repair-deficient tumors. These receptors have no known antigen. Indicated time point: approximately ten-day in vitro stimulation with candidate mutation-associated neoantigen peptide 1. The protocol was immunoSEQ multiplex PCR, while the TCRdb copy is restricted to in-frame clones and leaves out a portion. The sample consists of several thousand clones, over 75% of them appearing once. Sequencing was performed on cells cultured in vitro, taken from a patient treated with pembrolizumab. Receptor source: an adult with mismatch repair-deficient cancer.

J is TRBJ2-5 and V is TRBV5-4, with TRBD2 as a possible D gene (6 bases). The CDR3 is 17 residues long. Germline CDR1 is SGHNT and CDR2 is YYREEE (reference sequence). V dropped 0 bases and J dropped 5 bases, with 20 bases sitting between them. The CDR3 nucleotides read TGTGCCAGCAGCTTGGGGTTCGGTGCGGGATACATGGAGACCCAGTACTTC. This translates into CASSLGFGAGYMETQYF.

The J gene is TRBJ2-3, the V gene TRBV27; D gene ambiguous. The germline V and J ends were trimmed by 3 bases and 2 bases, with 12 bases remaining between them. The length of the CDR3 is 15 residues. Germline CDR1 is MNHEY and CDR2 is SMNVEV (reference sequence). The CDR3 spells CASSFTGSPTDTQYF. DNA for the CDR3: TGTGCCAGCAGTTTTACCGGGTCCCCCACAGATACGCAGTATTTT.

J is TRBJ2-1 and V is TRBV4-1, with D perhaps TRBD2 (6 bases). Trimming took 1 base from V and 7 from J, leaving 17 bases between them. This CDR3 contains 16 residues. CDR1 MGHRA and CDR2 YSYEKL come from the germline V gene. The CDR3 loop is CASSQGRLAFVNEQFF. The CDR3 DNA reads TGCGCCAGCAGCCAAGGGCGGCTAGCGTTCGTGAATGAGCAGTTCTTC.

This clone was observed a handful of times. The V and J genes are TRBV6-1 and TRBJ2-4; TRBD1 matches 10 bases. The CDR3 is made up of 13 amino acids. CDR1 and CDR2 from the germline V gene are MNHNS and SASEGT. Germline trimming cut 8 bases from V and 7 bases from J; bases unmatched to any gene: 5. CDR3 region: CASGQGGGNIQYF. The CDR3 DNA is TGTGCCAGCGGACAGGGGGGAGGGAACATTCAGTACTTC.

V and J are TRBV14 and TRBJ2-1; TRBD1 is a possible D gene (5 bases). Deletions cut 1 base from V and 9 bases from J, with 10 bases between. Per the germline V gene, CDR1 is SGHDN and CDR2 is FVKESK. CDR3 length: 13 residues. CDR3 amino acids: CASSQVWGREQFF. CDR3 coding DNA: TGTGCCAGCAGCCAAGTCTGGGGCCGTGAGCAGTTCTTC.

The rearrangement links TRBV6-1 to TRBJ2-7, with D perhaps matching TRBD2 (6 bases). Germline-derived CDR1 and CDR2 are MNHNS and SASEGT. The CDR3 loop spans 12 amino acids. Trimming left V 6 bases short and J 3 bases short, with 9 bases between. In DNA, the CDR3 is TGTGCCAGCAGGGATAGCGGCTACGAGCAGTACTTC. It specifies CASRDSGYEQYF.

The chain joins TRBV5-4 to TRBJ2-5; 7 bases are a match to TRBD1. The CDR3 has 13 amino acids. CDR1 and CDR2 from the germline V gene are SGHNT and YYREEE (reference sequence). Trimming removed 4 bases from V and 2 bases from J; junction bases left unmatched: 2. This CDR3 reads CASSRDSQETQYF. As DNA, the CDR3 is TGTGCCAGCAGCCGGGACAGTCAAGAGACCCAGTACTTC.

This clone was found a few times. The rearrangement joins TRBV5-1 to TRBJ2-5; no clear D. CDR3 size: 13 residues. The germline V gene encodes CDR1 SGHRS and CDR2 YFSETQ. V lost 1 base and J lost 4, with 8 bases in between. CDR3: CASSLLGGETQYF. For the CDR3, the DNA is TGCGCCAGCAGCTTGTTAGGTGGAGAGACCCAGTACTTC.

The chain uses TRBV28 and TRBJ2-7, with D tentatively TRBD1 (5 bases). The CDR3 sequence is 13 residues long. The germline gives CDR1 MDHEN, CDR2 SYDVKM. Trimming pared 7 bases from V and 3 bases from J, leaving 13 bases between. CDR3 sequence (DNA): TGTGCCAGCACCACCCAGGGATACTACGAGCAGTACTTC. It translates to CASTTQGYYEQYF.